The 31 T cell receptor beta chains below come from one sample, sequenced in a study of cytomegalovirus exposure and HLA in healthy donors. The PCR had 60 Vbeta and 13 Jbeta primers. TCRdb's copy holds only in-frame clones and misses some; the assay was immunoSEQ multiplex PCR. Of some 140,000 clones in the sample, roughly 80% were seen once. The specimen was PBMCs. The receptor source for this set is a woman aged 55-69 years in good health and CMV-seronegative.

The chain uses TRBV4-1 and TRBJ2-1, with 9 bases identical to TRBD2. Germline assignment: CDR1 MGHRA and CDR2 YSYEKL. Losses at the gene ends were 4 bases for V and 8 bases for J; bases not matched to a gene: 15. This CDR3 has 17 amino acids. The CDR3 loop reads CASSRLLAGGPADEQFF. The CDR3 DNA sequence: TGCGCCAGCAGCCGCCTATTGGCGGGGGGGCCGGCCGATGAGCAGTTCTTC.

This clone came up a few times. This chain uses TRBV7-2 with TRBJ2-2; D may be TRBD1 (5 bases). CDR1 and CDR2 (germline): SGHTA, FQGNSA. Trimming took off 6 bases at V and 4 bases at J, with 18 bases between the two ends. CDR3 size: 16 residues. The chain's CDR3 is CASSPLAPRGTGELFF. The CDR3 coding sequence is TGTGCCAGCAGTCCACTCGCCCCAAGGGGCACCGGGGAGCTGTTTTTT.

This chain links TRBV6-1 with TRBJ1-5, with 7 nucleotides matching TRBD1. CDR1 is MNHNS, CDR2 SASEGT, per germline. V dropped 4 bases and J dropped 0; count of bases not matched to a gene: 6. The CDR3 runs 16 residues. CDR3 loop: CASSAYGTDSNQPQHF. The DNA for the CDR3 is TGTGCCAGCAGTGCCTACGGGACAGATAGCAATCAGCCCCAGCATTTT.

The CDR3 reads CASSFSLNEQFF. In nucleotides, the CDR3 is TGTGCCAGCAGTTTCTCCCTCAATGAGCAGTTCTTC. The chain carries TRBV27 and TRBJ2-1; D gene unclear. CDR3 length: 12 amino acids. Germline loops: CDR1 MNHEY, CDR2 SMNVEV (reference sequence). Trimming left V 3 bases short and J 6 bases short, with 6 bases between.

This clone was detected once. This chain joins TRBV7-9 and TRBJ2-1; D gene uncertain. Looked up from germline, CDR1 is SEHNR and CDR2 is FQNEAQ (reference sequence). The CDR3 totals 14 residues. V was cut by 5 bases and J by 9 bases, with 17 bases left in between. Here the CDR3 reads CASSPPIWASEQFF. The CDR3 DNA follows: TGTGCCAGCAGCCCTCCGATTTGGGCTTCTGAGCAGTTCTTC.

The rearrangement links TRBV19 to TRBJ2-7, with 7 bases matching TRBD2. Germline V gives CDR1 LNHDA, CDR2 SQIVND (reference sequence). The CDR3 runs 15 residues. V was clipped by 4 bases and J by 2 bases; unmatched bases: 8. CDR3 sequence: CASSTGGSQTYEQYF. CDR3 DNA: TGTGCCAGTAGTACCGGGGGGAGTCAGACCTACGAGCAGTACTTC.

This chain connects TRBV5-4 to TRBJ2-3; the match to TRBD2 covers 8 bases. CDR1 and CDR2 from the germline V gene are SGHNT and YYREEE (reference sequence). There are 15 residues in the CDR3. Losses at the gene ends were 0 bases for V and 6 bases for J; bases not matched to a gene: 6. In nucleotides, the CDR3 is TGTGCCAGCAGCTTGGACGGGAGGGCCTCCGATACGCAGTATTTT. Protein product: CASSLDGRASDTQYF.

The chain couples TRBV2 to TRBJ2-3; 12 bases fit TRBD2. Trimming removed 6 bases from V and 1 base from J; junction bases left unmatched: 8. This CDR3 contains 17 residues. CDR1 and CDR2 from the germline V gene are SNHLY and FYNNEI. This chain's CDR3 is CASSRTSGVVGTDTQYF. The CDR3 DNA sequence: TGTGCCAGCAGCCGGACTAGCGGGGTAGTGGGCACAGATACGCAGTATTTT.

V and J are TRBV7-3 and TRBJ2-1; D might be TRBD2 (5 bases). Trimming removed 5 bases from V and 5 bases from J, with 13 bases in between. This CDR3 region has 14 residues. The germline gives CDR1 SGHTA, CDR2 FQGTGA. CDR3 residues: CASSPLAAHNEQFF. The CDR3 DNA follows: TGTGCCAGCAGCCCCCTAGCTGCGCACAATGAGCAGTTCTTC.

CDR3 region: CAISGPGQGDHEQYF. DNA of the CDR3: TGTGCCATCAGTGGCCCGGGACAGGGTGACCACGAGCAGTACTTC. V usage is TRBV10-3 and J usage is TRBJ2-7; 9 bases align to TRBD1. The CDR3 extends over 15 amino acids. With 4 bases clipped from V and 5 bases from J, the junction kept 9 bases outside the gene matches. Germline assignment: CDR1 ENHRY and CDR2 SYGVKD.

This chain uses TRBV18 with TRBJ1-4, with TRBD1 matching 7 bases. With 4 bases clipped from V and 8 bases from J, the junction kept 4 bases outside the gene matches. Germline V CDR1 and CDR2: KGHSH, LQKENI. The CDR3 sequence is 13 residues long. CDR3 region: CASSQGQQEKLFF. The DNA for the CDR3 is TGTGCCAGCTCACAGGGACAGCAAGAAAAACTGTTTTTT. The full variable domain, with the rest looked up from reference TRBV18 and TRBJ1-4, is NAGVMQNPRHLVRRRGQEARLRCSPMKGHSHVYWYRQLPEEGLKFMVYLQKENIIDESGMPKERFSAEFPKEGPSILRIQQVVRGDSAAYFCASSQGQQEKLFFGSGTQLSVL.

The chain combines TRBV30 with TRBJ2-2; D unresolved. Trimming took 5 bases from V and 1 from J, leaving 8 bases between them. CDR1 is GTSNPN and CDR2 is SVGIG in the germline V gene (reference sequence). CDR3 length equals 13 residues. The DNA for the CDR3 is TGTGCCTGGTCTCACGGGAACACCGGGGAGCTGTTTTTT. It is translated as CAWSHGNTGELFF.

The V call is TRBV11-2, the J call TRBJ2-7; TRBD2 might be the D (5 bases). This CDR3 is 12 amino acids long. Germline CDR1 is SGHAT and CDR2 is FQNNGV. V lost 5 bases and J lost 5, with 10 bases in between. Here the CDR3 DNA reads TGTGCCAGCAGCCCGGCGGGCCACGAGCAGTACTTC. Protein product: CASSPAGHEQYF.

The V and J genes are TRBV2 and TRBJ1-2; 9 nucleotides agree with TRBD1. Unmatched junction bases numbered 9, after V lost 5 bases and J lost 8 bases. The CDR3 has 14 amino acids. The germline CDR1 and CDR2 sequences are SNHLY and FYNNEI. The CDR3 region has the DNA TGTGCCAGCAGTCGTGGGGACAGGGCGGGCGGCTACACCTTC. Protein product: CASSRGDRAGGYTF. Variable domain in full (rest from reference TRBV2 and TRBJ1-2): EPEVTQTPSHQVTQMGQEVILRCVPISNHLYFYWYRQILGQKVEFLVSFYNNEISEKSEIFDDQFSVERPDGSNFTLKIRSTKLEDSAMYFCASSRGDRAGGYTFGSGTRLTVV.

The table lists this clone with a few counts. This chain's CDR3 is CASSLTSGPYNEQFF. The DNA for the CDR3 is TGTGCCAGCAGCTTAACTAGCGGACCCTACAATGAGCAGTTCTTC. The chain uses TRBV9 and TRBJ2-1; 8 nucleotides agree with TRBD2. This CDR3 has 15 amino acids. Unmatched junction bases numbered 5, after V lost 4 bases and J lost 2 bases. Per the germline V gene, CDR1 is SGDLS and CDR2 is YYNGEE. Full variable domain (outside the CDR3, taken from reference TRBV9 and TRBJ2-1): DSGVTQTPKHLITATGQRVTLRCSPRSGDLSVYWYQQSLDQGLQFLIQYYNGEERAKGNILERFSAQQFPDLHSELNLSSLELGDSALYFCASSLTSGPYNEQFFGPGTRLTVL.

The chain employs TRBV20-1 and TRBJ2-1; D is undetermined. V was trimmed by 6 bases and J by 4 bases, leaving 4 bases between them. CDR3 length equals 10 residues. Germline V CDR1 and CDR2: DFQATT, SNEGSKA (reference sequence). The chain's CDR3 is CSALYNEQFF. The DNA of the CDR3 is TGCAGTGCCCTTTACAATGAGCAGTTCTTC.

The chain recombines TRBV7-8 with TRBJ1-2; unclear D gene. Germline V gene data show CDR1 as SGHVS and CDR2 as FQNEAQ. This CDR3 has 12 residues. V dropped 0 bases and J dropped 10 bases, with 9 bases sitting between them. CDR3 protein: CASSLAQADYTF. Here the CDR3 DNA reads TGTGCCAGCAGCTTAGCCCAAGCGGACTACACCTTC.

The chain couples TRBV13 to TRBJ1-5; D might be TRBD1 (5 bases). This CDR3 comprises 15 residues. Trimming took 1 base from V and 7 from J, leaving 14 bases between them. The germline gives CDR1 PRHDT, CDR2 FYEKMQ (reference sequence). The CDR3 nucleotides are TGTGCCAGCAGCTTAGCTCCCGCCACAGGCCAGCCCCAGCATTTT. It codes for CASSLAPATGQPQHF.

This clone was detected only once. This rearrangement joins TRBV5-4 to TRBJ2-3; possibly TRBD2 for D (5 bases). CDR3 size: 15 residues. Trimming pared 2 bases from V and 2 bases from J, leaving 12 bases between. Per the germline V gene, CDR1 is SGHNT and CDR2 is YYREEE (reference sequence). CDR3 residues: CASSFGGGDTDTQYF. For the CDR3, the DNA is TGTGCCAGCAGCTTTGGCGGAGGAGACACAGATACGCAGTATTTT.

V gene TRBV10-1 combines with J gene TRBJ2-1; D is possibly TRBD2 (7 bases). The germline V gene has CDR1 WNHNN and CDR2 SYGVQD (reference sequence). The V end lost 7 bases, the J end lost 0 bases, and 19 bases lay between the germline ends. The CDR3 is 17 residues long. The CDR3 sequence is CASTTPWGGVSYNEQFF. For the CDR3, the DNA is TGCGCCAGCACTACCCCCTGGGGGGGCGTCTCCTACAATGAGCAGTTCTTC.

The CDR3 spells CASSLGQEMNQPQHF. The CDR3 DNA reads TGTGCCAGCTCACTCGGACAGGAGATGAATCAGCCCCAGCATTTT. This sequence joins TRBV18 and TRBJ1-5, with 7 nucleotides matching TRBD1. The junction had 7 bases not matched to a gene; V was cut back by 4 bases and J by 4 bases. CDR3 length: 15 residues. Germline CDR1 is KGHSH and CDR2 is LQKENI.

The J gene is TRBJ2-5, the V gene TRBV30; weak D call: TRBD1 (6 bases). CDR1 is GTSNPN, CDR2 SVGIG, per germline (reference sequence). CDR3 length: 13 residues. The ends were cut back, 0 bases at V and 5 bases at J, with 10 bases in the middle. The CDR3 coding sequence is TGTGCCTGGAGTGTGGGGGCTGGGGAGACCCAGTACTTC. It yields the protein CAWSVGAGETQYF.

This chain joins TRBV18 and TRBJ2-7, with TRBD2 identical over 11 bases. Germline-derived CDR1 and CDR2 are KGHSH and LQKENI. The ends lost 3 bases at V and 4 bases at J; junction bases unmatched: 5. There are 15 residues in the CDR3. In DNA form, the CDR3 reads TGTGCCAGCTCACCGGTAGCGGGAGGGCCGTACGAGCAGTACTTC. This codes for CASSPVAGGPYEQYF.

The genes are TRBV19 and TRBJ2-1, with TRBD2 as a possible D gene (6 bases). Germline CDR1 is LNHDA and CDR2 is SQIVND (reference sequence). The CDR3 has 15 residues. V shed 5 bases and J shed 4 bases, with 15 bases lying between them. The CDR3: CASSFGSLVYNEQFF. Here the CDR3 DNA reads TGTGCCAGTAGTTTCGGGAGTCTTGTTTACAATGAGCAGTTCTTC. Full variable domain (remainder filled in from reference TRBV19 and TRBJ2-1): DGGITQSPKYLFRKEGQNVTLSCEQNLNHDAMYWYRQDPGQGLRLIYYSQIVNDFQKGDIAEGYSVSREKKESFPLTVTSAQKNPTAFYLCASSFGSLVYNEQFFGPGTRLTVL.

This rearrangement joins TRBV27 to TRBJ1-2; TRBD1 matches 8 bases. The V gene's germline CDR1 is MNHEY and CDR2 SMNVEV (reference sequence). The CDR3 covers 14 residues. After removal of 7 bases from V and 8 bases from J, the junction contained 12 bases not matched to a gene. This chain's CDR3 is CASTHPPTGVGYTF. CDR3 nucleotides: TGTGCCAGCACCCATCCCCCGACAGGGGTCGGCTACACCTTC.

J is TRBJ2-7 and V is TRBV28; 8 bases align to TRBD1. This CDR3 spans 16 amino acids. With 7 bases clipped from V and 2 bases from J, the junction kept 13 bases outside the gene matches. CDR1 is MDHEN, CDR2 SYDVKM, per germline. The CDR3 nucleotides read TGTGCCAGCACCCCGAGGGGGGCAGGGGGCGCCTACGAGCAGTACTTC. Its translation is CASTPRGAGGAYEQYF.

The genes are TRBV7-2 and TRBJ1-2, with 7 bases that match TRBD1. Germline trimming cut 8 bases from V and 0 bases from J; bases unmatched to any gene: 3. Germline lookup yields CDR1 SGHTA and CDR2 FQGNSA. The CDR3 spans 13 residues. CDR3 coding DNA: TGTGCCAGCCTACAGGGGTCTAACTATGGCTACACCTTC. It yields the protein CASLQGSNYGYTF.

For the CDR3, the DNA is TGTGCCACCAGCAGGTTGGGACAGGGGGCTCAAGAGACCCAGTACTTC. This codes for CATSRLGQGAQETQYF. V and J are TRBV15 and TRBJ2-5; 12 bases match TRBD1. The junction had 4 bases not matched to a gene; V was cut back by 3 bases and J by 2 bases. The CDR3 has 16 residues. Germline V gives CDR1 LNHNV, CDR2 YYDKDF (reference sequence).

This clone was observed a few times. This chain joins TRBV5-1 and TRBJ2-7; tentatively, D is TRBD2 (6 bases). The V end was cut by 0 bases, the J end by 5 bases, with 15 bases between. This CDR3 comprises 15 residues. Germline loops: CDR1 SGHRS, CDR2 YFSETQ. The CDR3 is CASSLGDTPGDEQYF. The CDR3 DNA is TGCGCCAGCAGCTTGGGCGACACCCCGGGGGACGAGCAGTACTTC. Using reference TRBV5-1 and TRBJ2-7 for the parts outside the CDR3, the full variable domain is KAGVTQTPRYLIKTRGQQVTLSCSPISGHRSVSWYQQTPGQGLQFLFEYFSETQRNKGNFPGRFSGRQFSNSRSEMNVSTLELGDSALYLCASSLGDTPGDEQYFGPGTRLTVT.

This clone has only a few counts. The chain combines TRBV15 with TRBJ2-7, with 7 bases lining up with TRBD1. Germline loops: CDR1 LNHNV, CDR2 YYDKDF (reference sequence). The CDR3 covers 15 residues. V was clipped by 4 bases and J by 1 base; unmatched bases: 7. DNA for the CDR3: TGTGCCACCAGCATTTCCCCGGGACAGTCCTACGAGCAGTACTTC. Amino acids: CATSISPGQSYEQYF.

V and J are TRBV5-1 and TRBJ2-2; D might be TRBD2 (5 bases). V gave up 0 bases and J gave up 6 bases, with 9 bases separating them. The CDR3 loop spans 14 amino acids. CDR1 and CDR2 (germline): SGHRS, YFSETQ. CDR3 coding DNA: TGCGCCAGCAGCTTGGAGCGGCCTCCCGGGGAGCTGTTTTTT. Translating it yields CASSLERPPGELFF.